Below, one T cell receptor beta chain is given with its context. This specimen belongs to a study of blood T cell repertoires in COVID-19. On the study more broadly: There were acute and convalescent COVID-19 samples, and they came from the United States, Italy and Spain. T cells, B-cell-depleted T cells, or PBMCs provided the cDNA or gDNA that served as material.

Only in-frame clones appear in the TCRdb table, and some are missing; sequencing was by immunoSEQ multiplex PCR. There are 380,000 or so clones in the sample; around 88% occur only once, and roughly 6.6% lies in the top ten. Germline CDR1 reads MNHEY; CDR2 reads SVGAGI. V lost 5 bases and J lost 5, with 12 bases in between. CDR3 length equals 13 residues. Seattle enrolled patients during active infection and tracked them longitudinally. This chain uses TRBV6-5 with TRBJ2-5; possible D gene TRBD1, 6 bases. The specimen was peripheral blood. The receptor's source is a woman aged 60-75 years with COVID-19, enrolled during active disease. As DNA, the CDR3 is TGTGCCAGCAGTACCGGGACAATGGAGACCCAGTACTTC. It codes for CASSTGTMETQYF.